These T cell receptor beta chains were read from a single sample in a study of beta chain features in type 1 diabetes. Sequencing was performed with immunoSEQ multiplex PCR; in TCRdb, only in-frame clones are kept and a portion is missing. The table shows nearly 700,000 clones, with roughly 12% occurring only once. Source material: naive CD4+ T cells from blood. The source is a man younger than 30 with type 1 diabetes. CDR3s leave out the opening cysteine and the closing phenylalanine or tryptophan.

v_call cdr3_length cdr3_aa
TRBV30 11 AWTLDWAGTQY
TRBV18 12 ASSPDGLNQPQH
TRBV6-5 14 ASSSSLAGGVVEQY
TRBV18 11 ASSAPSSYEQY
TRBV10-2 14 ASSGQGLSSYNEQF
TRBV19 11 ASSQEINQPQH
TRBV25-1 12 ASSESKAGGTQY
TRBV30 12 AWSSKDWEETQY
TRBV6-1 14 ASSDFGISSGNTIY
TRBV5-1 18 ASSFVTGPPRGYGANVLT
TRBV18 13 ASSRGTGSEETQY
TRBV28 16 ASSDPGLAGGSTDTQY
TRBV30 10 AWVSGVHEQY
TRBV7-2 14 ASSLAGTLPNNEQF
TRBV18 13 ASSPPRGMNTEAF
TRBV7-2 13 ASSPGTLLRYEQY
TRBV28 11 ASSVELLNGYT
TRBV5-4 13 ASSPDRGYSGEQF
TRBV6-4 9 ASSELGRQY
TRBV7-9 11 ASSFRAGDEQY
TRBV6-6 11 ASSPQWGGELF
TRBV2 9 ASTPDHTQY
TRBV6-5 12 ASSDSLSTDTQY
TRBV30 10 AWSAGPAEQY
TRBV18 10 ASSPGKNEQF
TRBV5-1 13 ASSPGTTLREKLF
TRBV19 15 ASSLGVGGQFYNEQF